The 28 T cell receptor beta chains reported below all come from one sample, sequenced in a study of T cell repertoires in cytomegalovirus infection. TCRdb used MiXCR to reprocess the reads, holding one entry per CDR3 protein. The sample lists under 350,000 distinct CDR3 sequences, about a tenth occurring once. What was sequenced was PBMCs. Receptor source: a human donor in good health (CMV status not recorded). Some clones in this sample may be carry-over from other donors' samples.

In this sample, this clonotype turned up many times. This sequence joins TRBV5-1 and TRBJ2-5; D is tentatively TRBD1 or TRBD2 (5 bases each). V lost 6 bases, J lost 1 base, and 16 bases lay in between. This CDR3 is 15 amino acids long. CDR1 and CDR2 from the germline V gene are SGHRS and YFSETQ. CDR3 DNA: TGCGCCAGCAAGGGGTCGACGGGGAGCCAAGAGACCCAGTACTTC. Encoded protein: CASKGSTGSQETQYF.

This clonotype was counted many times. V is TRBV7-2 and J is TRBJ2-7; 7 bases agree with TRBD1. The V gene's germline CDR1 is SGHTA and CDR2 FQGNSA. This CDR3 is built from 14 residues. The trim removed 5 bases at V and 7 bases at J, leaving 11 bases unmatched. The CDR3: CASSAEPTRGEQYF. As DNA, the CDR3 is TGTGCCAGCAGCGCGGAACCTACCAGGGGGGAGCAGTACTTC.

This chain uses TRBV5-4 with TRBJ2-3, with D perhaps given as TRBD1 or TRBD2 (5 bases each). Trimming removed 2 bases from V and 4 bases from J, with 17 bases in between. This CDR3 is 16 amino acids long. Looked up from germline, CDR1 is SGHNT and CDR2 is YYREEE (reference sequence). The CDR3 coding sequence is TGTGCCAGCAGCTTCCCAACTAGTTGGGGACCAGATACGCAGTATTTT. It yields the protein CASSFPTSWGPDTQYF.

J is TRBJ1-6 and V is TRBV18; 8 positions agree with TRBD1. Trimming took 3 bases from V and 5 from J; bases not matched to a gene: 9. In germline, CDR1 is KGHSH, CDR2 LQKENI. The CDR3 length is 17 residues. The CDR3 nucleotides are TGTGCCAGCTCACCTTATACTTACAGGGGGAATAATTCACCCCTCCACTTT. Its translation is CASSPYTYRGNNSPLHF.

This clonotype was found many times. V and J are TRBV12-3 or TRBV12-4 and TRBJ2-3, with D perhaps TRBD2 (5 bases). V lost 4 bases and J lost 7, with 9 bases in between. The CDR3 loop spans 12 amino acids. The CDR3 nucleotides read TGTGCCAGCAGTTCGGAGGTGCATACGCAGTATTTT. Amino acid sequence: CASSSEVHTQYF.

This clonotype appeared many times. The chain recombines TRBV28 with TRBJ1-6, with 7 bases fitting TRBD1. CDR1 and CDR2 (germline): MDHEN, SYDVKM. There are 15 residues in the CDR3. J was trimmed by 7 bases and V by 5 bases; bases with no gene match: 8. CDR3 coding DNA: TGTGCCAGCAGTCCCACTACAGGGGAAAATTCACCCCTCCACTTT. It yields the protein CASSPTTGENSPLHF.

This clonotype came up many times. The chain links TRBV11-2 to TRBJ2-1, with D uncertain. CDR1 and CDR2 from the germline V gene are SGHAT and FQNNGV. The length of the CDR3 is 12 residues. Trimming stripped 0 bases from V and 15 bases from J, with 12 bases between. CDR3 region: CASSLDEQAPFF. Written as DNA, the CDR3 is TGTGCCAGCAGCTTAGATGAACAAGCCCCGTTCTTC. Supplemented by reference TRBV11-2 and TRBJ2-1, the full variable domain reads EAGVAQSPRYKIIEKRQSVAFWCNPISGHATLYWYQQILGQGPKLLIQFQNNGVVDDSQLPKDRFSAERLKGVDSTLKIQPAKLEDSAVYLCASSLDEQAPFFGPGTRLTVL.

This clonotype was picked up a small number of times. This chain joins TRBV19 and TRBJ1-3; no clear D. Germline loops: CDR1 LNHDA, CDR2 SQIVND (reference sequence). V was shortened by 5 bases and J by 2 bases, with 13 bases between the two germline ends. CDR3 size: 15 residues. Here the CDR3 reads CASSAAGTPGNTIYF. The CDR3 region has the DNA TGTGCCAGTAGTGCCGCCGGTACTCCTGGAAACACCATATATTTT.

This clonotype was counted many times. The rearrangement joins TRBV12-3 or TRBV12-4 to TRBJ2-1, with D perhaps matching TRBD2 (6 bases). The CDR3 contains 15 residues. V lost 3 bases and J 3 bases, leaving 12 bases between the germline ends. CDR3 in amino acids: CASSFGGMFYNEQFF. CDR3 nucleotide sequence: TGTGCCAGCAGTTTTGGAGGGATGTTCTACAATGAGCAGTTCTTC.

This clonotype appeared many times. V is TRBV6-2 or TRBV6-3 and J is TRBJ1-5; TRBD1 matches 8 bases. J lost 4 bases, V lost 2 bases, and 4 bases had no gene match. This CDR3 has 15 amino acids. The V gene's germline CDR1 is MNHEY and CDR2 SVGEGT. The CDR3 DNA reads TGTGCCAGCAGTTACACCGGACAGGGAAATCAGCCCCAGCATTTT. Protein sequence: CASSYTGQGNQPQHF.

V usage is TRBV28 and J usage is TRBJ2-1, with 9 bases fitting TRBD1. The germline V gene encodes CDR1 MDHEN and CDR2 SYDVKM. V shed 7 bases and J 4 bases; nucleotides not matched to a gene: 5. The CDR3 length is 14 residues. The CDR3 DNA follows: TGTGCCAGCAAAAACAGGGGGCTTTACAATGAGCAGTTCTTC. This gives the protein CASKNRGLYNEQFF.

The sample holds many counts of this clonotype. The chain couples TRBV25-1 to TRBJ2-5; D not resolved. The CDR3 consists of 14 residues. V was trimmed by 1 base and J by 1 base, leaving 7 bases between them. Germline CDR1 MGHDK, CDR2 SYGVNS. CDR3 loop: CASSESRLQETQYF. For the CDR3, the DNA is TGTGCCAGCAGTGAATCCAGACTCCAAGAGACCCAGTACTTC.

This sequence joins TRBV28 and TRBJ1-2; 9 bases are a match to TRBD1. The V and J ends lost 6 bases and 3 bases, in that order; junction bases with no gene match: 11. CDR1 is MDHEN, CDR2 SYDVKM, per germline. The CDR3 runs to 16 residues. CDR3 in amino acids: CASSLPRDRDDYGYTF. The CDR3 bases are TGTGCCAGCAGCCTTCCCCGGGACAGGGATGACTATGGCTACACCTTC.

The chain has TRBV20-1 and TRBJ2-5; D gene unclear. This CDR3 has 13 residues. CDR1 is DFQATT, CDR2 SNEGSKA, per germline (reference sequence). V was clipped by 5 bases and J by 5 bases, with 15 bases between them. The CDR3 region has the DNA TGCAGTGCTTCCGCCGAGGACGTGGAGACCCAGTACTTC. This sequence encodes CSASAEDVETQYF.

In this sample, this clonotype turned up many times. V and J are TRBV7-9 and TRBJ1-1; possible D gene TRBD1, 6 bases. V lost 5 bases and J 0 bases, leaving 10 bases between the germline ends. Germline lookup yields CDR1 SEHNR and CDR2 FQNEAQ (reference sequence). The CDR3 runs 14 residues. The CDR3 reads CASSRQAMNTEAFF. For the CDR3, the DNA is TGTGCCAGCAGCCGACAGGCAATGAACACTGAAGCTTTCTTT.

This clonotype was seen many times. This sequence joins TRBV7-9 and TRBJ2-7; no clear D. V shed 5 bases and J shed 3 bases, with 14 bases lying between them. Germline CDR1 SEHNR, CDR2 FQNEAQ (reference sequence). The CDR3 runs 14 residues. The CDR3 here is CASSRLGLNYEQYV. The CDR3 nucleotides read TGTGCCAGCAGCCGCCTCGGCCTTAACTACGAGCAGTACGTC.

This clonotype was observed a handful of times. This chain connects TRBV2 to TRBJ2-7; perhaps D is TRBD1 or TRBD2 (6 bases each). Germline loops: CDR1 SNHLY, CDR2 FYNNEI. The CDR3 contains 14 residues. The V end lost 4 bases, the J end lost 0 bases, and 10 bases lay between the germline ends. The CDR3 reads CASSGGAPSYEQYV. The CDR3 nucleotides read TGTGCCAGCAGTGGGGGGGCACCCTCCTACGAGCAGTACGTC.

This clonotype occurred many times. The CDR3 DNA is TGTGCCAGCAGCCTGACAGGGGCTATAGGCCAGCCCCAGCATTTT. As protein: CASSLTGAIGQPQHF. The V call is TRBV7-6, the J call TRBJ1-5, with 8 bases that match TRBD1. V trimming: 5 bases; J trimming: 7 bases; junction bases outside the gene matches: 10. Germline assignment: CDR1 SGHVS and CDR2 FNYEAQ. CDR3 length equals 15 residues.

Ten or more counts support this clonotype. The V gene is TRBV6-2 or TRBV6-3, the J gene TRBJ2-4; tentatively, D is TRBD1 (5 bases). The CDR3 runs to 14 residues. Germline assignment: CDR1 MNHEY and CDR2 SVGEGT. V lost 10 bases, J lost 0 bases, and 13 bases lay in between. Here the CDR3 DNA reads TGTGCCATCCCGACAGCTTTAGCCAAAAACATTCAGTACTTC. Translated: CAIPTALAKNIQYF.

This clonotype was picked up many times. This CDR3 is CASSQEPLSAALFNEQFF. DNA for the CDR3: TGTGCCAGCAGCCAAGAACCCCTCTCGGCAGCACTATTCAATGAGCAGTTCTTC. V and J are TRBV14 and TRBJ2-1; D not resolved. The V and J ends lost 0 bases and 6 bases respectively, with 21 bases between them. CDR3 length equals 18 residues. Per germline, CDR1 SGHDN and CDR2 FVKESK.

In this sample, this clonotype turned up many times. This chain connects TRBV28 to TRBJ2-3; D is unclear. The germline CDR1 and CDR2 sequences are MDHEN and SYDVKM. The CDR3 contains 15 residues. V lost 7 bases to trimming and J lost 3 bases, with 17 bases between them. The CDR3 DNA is TGTGCCAGCAAAGCGTCAGGAACAATGACAGATACGCAGTATTTT. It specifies CASKASGTMTDTQYF. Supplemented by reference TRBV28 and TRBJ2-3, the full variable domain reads DVKVTQSSRYLVKRTGEKVFLECVQDMDHENMFWYRQDPGLGLRLIYFSYDVKMKEKGDIPEGYSVSREKKERFSLILESASTNQTSMYLCASKASGTMTDTQYFGPGTRLTVL.

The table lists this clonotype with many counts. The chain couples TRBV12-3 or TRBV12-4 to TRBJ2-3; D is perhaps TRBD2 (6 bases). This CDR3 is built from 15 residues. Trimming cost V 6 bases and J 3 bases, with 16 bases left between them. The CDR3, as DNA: TGTGCCAGCAGCCGCGAGTGGGGGGTGACAGATACGCAGTATTTT. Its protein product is CASSREWGVTDTQYF.

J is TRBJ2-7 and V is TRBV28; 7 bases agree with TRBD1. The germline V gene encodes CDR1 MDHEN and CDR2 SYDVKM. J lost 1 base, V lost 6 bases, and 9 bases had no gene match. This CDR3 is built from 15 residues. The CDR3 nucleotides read TGTGCCAGCAGCCCTAGCAGACAGGGTTCCTACGAGCAGTACGTC. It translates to CASSPSRQGSYEQYV.

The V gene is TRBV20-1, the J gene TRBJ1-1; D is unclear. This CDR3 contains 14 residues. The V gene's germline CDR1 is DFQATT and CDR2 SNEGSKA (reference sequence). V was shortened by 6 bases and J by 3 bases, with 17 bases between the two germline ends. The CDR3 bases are TGCAGTGCCCGACCCCCAGGTGGGGACACTGAAGCTTTCTTT. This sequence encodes CSARPPGGDTEAFF.

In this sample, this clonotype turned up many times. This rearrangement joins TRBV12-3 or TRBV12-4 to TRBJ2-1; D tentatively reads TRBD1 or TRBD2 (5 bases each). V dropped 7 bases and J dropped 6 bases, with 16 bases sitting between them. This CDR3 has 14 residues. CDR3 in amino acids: CASNLWGSTNEQFF. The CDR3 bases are TGTGCCAGCAACCTATGGGGGAGTACCAATGAGCAGTTCTTC.

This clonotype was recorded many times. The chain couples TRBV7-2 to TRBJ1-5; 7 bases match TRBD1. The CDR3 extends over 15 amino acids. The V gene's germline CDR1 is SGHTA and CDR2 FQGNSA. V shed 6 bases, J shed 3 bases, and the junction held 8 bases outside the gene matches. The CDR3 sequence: CASRPQGDFNQPQHF. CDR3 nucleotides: TGTGCCAGCAGACCGCAGGGGGATTTCAATCAGCCCCAGCATTTT.

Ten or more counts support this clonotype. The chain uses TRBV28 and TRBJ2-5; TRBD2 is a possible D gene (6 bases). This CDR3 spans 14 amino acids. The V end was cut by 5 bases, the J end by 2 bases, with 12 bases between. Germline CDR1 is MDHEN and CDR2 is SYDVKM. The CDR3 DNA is TGTGCCAGCAGTGGATGGGACTCTCAAGAGACCCAGTACTTC. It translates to CASSGWDSQETQYF.

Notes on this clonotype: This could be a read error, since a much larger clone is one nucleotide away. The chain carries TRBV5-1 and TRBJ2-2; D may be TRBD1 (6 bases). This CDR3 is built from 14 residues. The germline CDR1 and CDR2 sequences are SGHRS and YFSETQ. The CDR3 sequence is CATSQQGNTGELFF. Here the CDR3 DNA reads TGCGCCACCAGCCAACAGGGAAACACCGGGGAGCTGTTTTTT.